The rows below give T cell receptor beta chains drawn from one sample of a study of T cell responses to AZD1222 COVID-19 vaccine. Sequenced by immunoSEQ multiplex PCR; TCRdb stores in-frame clones only, minus some. The table includes some 130,000 clones, less than 90% detected once. Here the sequenced sample was peripheral blood, taken on day 0 of AZD1222 vaccination. These receptors were collected from an adult in good health. CDR3s include the opening cysteine and the closing phenylalanine or tryptophan. A D gene is named only where the DNA matches it firmly. Clone sizes are given selectively: once, few, many, or a class where the clone is expanded.

clone_size: NA; v_call: TRBV28; d_call: TRBD1; j_call: TRBJ1-6; cdr3_aa: CASRLQGARNSPLHF; cdr3_nt: TGTGCCAGCAGACTCCAGGGGGCGCGAAATTCACCCCTCCACTTT
clone_size: NA; v_call: TRBV18; d_call: NA; j_call: TRBJ1-1; cdr3_aa: CASSPRGMNTEAFF; cdr3_nt: TGTGCCAGCTCACCACGGGGGATGAACACTGAAGCTTTCTTT
clone_size: NA; v_call: TRBV6-5; d_call: NA; j_call: TRBJ2-7; cdr3_aa: CASSTGHGDEQYF; cdr3_nt: TGTGCCAGCAGCACCGGCCACGGCGACGAGCAGTACTTC
clone_size: NA; v_call: TRBV11-2; d_call: TRBD1; j_call: TRBJ1-3; cdr3_aa: CASSPPTGGIGNTIYF; cdr3_nt: TGTGCCAGCAGCCCACCGACAGGGGGCATTGGAAACACCATATATTTT
clone_size: once; v_call: TRBV5-1; d_call: NA; j_call: TRBJ1-2; cdr3_aa: CASSLQTGHPYGYTF; cdr3_nt: TGCGCCAGCAGCTTACAAACGGGACATCCCTATGGCTACACCTTC
clone_size: few; v_call: TRBV29-1; d_call: NA; j_call: TRBJ1-2; cdr3_aa: CSVESLGVGGYTF; cdr3_nt: TGCAGCGTTGAATCGCTGGGGGTAGGTGGCTACACCTTC
clone_size: NA; v_call: TRBV15; d_call: TRBD1; j_call: TRBJ2-3; cdr3_aa: CATSRGTEGQPDTQYF; cdr3_nt: TGTGCCACCAGCAGAGGTACCGAGGGACAGCCAGATACGCAGTATTTT
clone_size: NA; v_call: TRBV19; d_call: NA; j_call: TRBJ2-1; cdr3_aa: CASSLSGGGGYHNEQFF; cdr3_nt: TGTGCCAGTAGTCTCTCTGGCGGAGGGGGTTACCACAATGAGCAGTTCTTC
clone_size: NA; v_call: TRBV28; d_call: NA; j_call: TRBJ1-5; cdr3_aa: CASSLGGSNQPQHF; cdr3_nt: TGTGCCAGCAGTTTGGGGGGAAGCAATCAGCCCCAGCATTTT
clone_size: NA; v_call: TRBV28; d_call: TRBD1; j_call: TRBJ1-2; cdr3_aa: CASSPRDREWGYTF; cdr3_nt: TGTGCCAGCAGTCCCAGGGACAGGGAGTGGGGCTACACCTTC
clone_size: NA; v_call: TRBV6-5; d_call: NA; j_call: TRBJ1-2; cdr3_aa: CASSPTRRVGDGYTF; cdr3_nt: TGTGCCAGCAGTCCCACTCGCAGGGTAGGTGATGGCTACACCTTC
clone_size: NA; v_call: TRBV5-1; d_call: NA; j_call: TRBJ1-3; cdr3_aa: CASSLGGPGNTIYF; cdr3_nt: TGCGCCAGCAGCTTGGGCGGCCCTGGAAACACCATATATTTT
clone_size: once; v_call: TRBV11-1; d_call: TRBD2; j_call: TRBJ2-5; cdr3_aa: CASSLAVAGEWETQYF; cdr3_nt: TGTGCCAGCAGCTTAGCGGTAGCGGGAGAGTGGGAGACCCAGTACTTC
clone_size: NA; v_call: TRBV18; d_call: TRBD1; j_call: TRBJ2-3; cdr3_aa: CASSPLGQGARDTQYF; cdr3_nt: TGTGCCAGCTCACCACTGGGACAGGGGGCACGCGATACGCAGTATTTT
clone_size: NA; v_call: TRBV4-1; d_call: TRBD1; j_call: TRBJ1-4; cdr3_aa: CASSTAGTGGVKGEKLFF; cdr3_nt: TGCGCCAGCAGCACCGCCGGGACAGGGGGCGTCAAGGGTGAAAAACTGTTTTTT
clone_size: NA; v_call: TRBV28; d_call: NA; j_call: TRBJ2-7; cdr3_aa: CASTRPTGASYEQYF; cdr3_nt: TGTGCCAGCACCCGCCCGACCGGGGCCTCCTACGAGCAGTACTTC
clone_size: NA; v_call: TRBV3-1/TRBV3-2; d_call: TRBD1; j_call: TRBJ2-1; cdr3_aa: CASTPGQKYNEQFF; cdr3_nt: TGTGCCAGCACCCCGGGACAGAAGTACAATGAGCAGTTCTTC
clone_size: NA; v_call: TRBV18; d_call: NA; j_call: TRBJ1-4; cdr3_aa: CASSPRAQKHEKLFF; cdr3_nt: TGTGCCAGCTCACCGCGTGCGCAGAAACATGAAAAACTGTTTTTT
clone_size: NA; v_call: TRBV2; d_call: NA; j_call: TRBJ1-6; cdr3_aa: CASSGGGNSPLHF; cdr3_nt: TGTGCCAGCAGTGGGGGTGGGAATTCACCCCTCCACTTT
clone_size: NA; v_call: TRBV21-1; d_call: NA; j_call: TRBJ1-5; cdr3_aa: CASSEDKGNQPQHF; cdr3_nt: TGTGCCAGCAGCGAAGACAAGGGCAATCAGCCCCAGCATTTT
clone_size: NA; v_call: TRBV7-8; d_call: NA; j_call: TRBJ1-1; cdr3_aa: CASSGRLGGVTEAFF; cdr3_nt: TGTGCCAGCAGCGGCCGACTGGGAGGGGTCACTGAAGCTTTCTTT
clone_size: once; v_call: TRBV19; d_call: NA; j_call: TRBJ2-5; cdr3_aa: CASSPDRRRETQYF; cdr3_nt: TGTGCCAGTAGTCCCGACAGGAGGAGGGAGACCCAGTACTTC
clone_size: NA; v_call: TRBV10-1; d_call: TRBD1; j_call: TRBJ1-2; cdr3_aa: CASSRTGNYGYTF; cdr3_nt: TGCGCCAGCAGTAGGACAGGGAACTATGGCTACACCTTC
clone_size: NA; v_call: TRBV3-1/TRBV3-2; d_call: NA; j_call: TRBJ1-2; cdr3_aa: CASSSGGVGYTF; cdr3_nt: TGTGCCAGCAGCTCGGGGGGGGTTGGCTACACCTTC
clone_size: NA; v_call: TRBV28; d_call: TRBD1; j_call: TRBJ1-2; cdr3_aa: CASKDWTGHYGYTF; cdr3_nt: TGTGCCAGCAAGGATTGGACAGGCCATTATGGCTACACCTTC
clone_size: NA; v_call: TRBV2; d_call: TRBD2; j_call: TRBJ2-7; cdr3_aa: CASSEGTSRTGYEQYF; cdr3_nt: TGTGCCAGCAGTGAAGGGACTAGTCGGACGGGGTACGAGCAGTACTTC
clone_size: NA; v_call: TRBV12-3/TRBV12-4; d_call: TRBD1; j_call: TRBJ2-1; cdr3_aa: CASTLDRDNEQFF; cdr3_nt: TGTGCCAGCACCTTGGACAGGGACAATGAGCAGTTCTTC
clone_size: NA; v_call: TRBV18; d_call: NA; j_call: TRBJ2-7; cdr3_aa: CASSPLYSSYEQYF; cdr3_nt: TGTGCCAGCTCACCACTCTACAGCTCCTACGAGCAGTACTTC
clone_size: NA; v_call: TRBV19; d_call: NA; j_call: TRBJ1-5; cdr3_aa: CASSIGQVGSPQHF; cdr3_nt: TGTGCCAGTAGTATAGGGCAGGTCGGATCACCCCAGCATTTT
clone_size: once; v_call: TRBV3-1/TRBV3-2; d_call: TRBD2; j_call: TRBJ2-3; cdr3_aa: CASSPTGAGSTDTQYF; cdr3_nt: TGTGCCAGCAGCCCCACGGGAGCGGGGAGCACAGATACGCAGTATTTT
clone_size: once; v_call: TRBV29-1; d_call: TRBD2; j_call: TRBJ2-1; cdr3_aa: CSVEGSGRNNEQFF; cdr3_nt: TGCAGCGTTGAGGGTAGCGGGAGGAACAATGAGCAGTTCTTC
clone_size: once; v_call: TRBV7-9; d_call: TRBD1; j_call: TRBJ1-4; cdr3_aa: CASSRGGQGSTNEKLFF; cdr3_nt: TGTGCCAGCAGCCGGGGGGGACAGGGCTCCACTAATGAAAAACTGTTTTTT
clone_size: NA; v_call: TRBV24-1; d_call: NA; j_call: TRBJ1-1; cdr3_aa: CATSRGSEAFF; cdr3_nt: TGTGCCACCAGTAGGGGTTCTGAAGCTTTCTTT